This T cell receptor beta chain was sequenced during a study of blood T cell repertoires in COVID-19. At the level of the study: Material from acute and convalescent COVID-19 was sourced from the United States, Italy and Spain. The analysed material was cDNA or gDNA that came from T cells, B-cell-depleted T cells, or PBMCs.

Methods used by the authors: The authors estimated nucleated cell counts from reference gene primer amplification. Generated by immunoSEQ multiplex PCR, the TCRdb table keeps only in-frame clones and is missing some. That table is the source of V, J and clone size, and D and trimming were worked out from the DNA. The sample comprises 200,000 to 250,000 clones, roughly 86% of which are singletons, and more than 4% rests with the top ten. Sample: peripheral blood. The receptor comes from a man aged 50 or older with acute or convalescent COVID-19.

For the CDR3, the DNA is TGCGCCAGCAGCTTGGTTGGCAGCGAGAGGTATGGCTACACCTTC. Protein product: CASSLVGSERYGYTF. The rearrangement links TRBV5-1 to TRBJ1-2; no clear D. V lost 0 bases to trimming and J lost 5 bases, with 14 bases between them. This CDR3 has 15 amino acids. Germline lookup yields CDR1 SGHRS and CDR2 YFSETQ. Together with reference TRBV5-1 and TRBJ1-2, the CDR3 gives the full variable domain: KAGVTQTPRYLIKTRGQQVTLSCSPISGHRSVSWYQQTPGQGLQFLFEYFSETQRNKGNFPGRFSGRQFSNSRSEMNVSTLELGDSALYLCASSLVGSERYGYTFGSGTRLTVV.